These 13 T cell receptor beta chains were sequenced from one sample in a study of technical replicates of blood from several donors. The protocol was immunoSEQ multiplex PCR, while the TCRdb copy is restricted to in-frame clones and leaves out a portion. This sample has approximately 13,000 clones, with 60% to 80% found just once. Sequencing input: PBMCs. The receptors were gathered from a human donor in good health.

The chain is built from TRBV7-3 and TRBJ2-7; 7 nucleotides agree with TRBD2. The CDR3 is made up of 15 amino acids. J gave up 4 bases and V 5 bases, and 11 bases lay outside the gene matches. Germline CDR1 is SGHTA and CDR2 is FQGTGA. The CDR3 loop reads CASSPDGNSGYEQYF. As DNA, the CDR3 is TGTGCCAGCAGCCCAGACGGTAATAGCGGGTACGAGCAGTACTTC.

The chain is built from TRBV4-2 and TRBJ1-5, with a weak D call TRBD1 (5 bases). With 1 base removed from V and 1 base from J, the gap between germline ends came to 11 bases. CDR1 and CDR2 from the germline V gene are LGHNA and YNFKEQ. The CDR3 loop spans 16 amino acids. CDR3 nucleotides: TGTGCCAGCAGCCAAGTCCGGGGGAACAGCAATCAGCCCCAGCATTTT. Its translation: CASSQVRGNSNQPQHF.

The chain joins TRBV27 to TRBJ2-1; 9 nucleotides match TRBD1. V shed 6 bases, J shed 6 bases, and the junction held 15 bases outside the gene matches. The length of the CDR3 is 17 residues. Per germline, CDR1 MNHEY and CDR2 SMNVEV (reference sequence). The CDR3 bases are TGTGCCAGCAGCTCAAGGGCCGGGACAGGGACCCTCAATGAGCAGTTCTTC. As protein: CASSSRAGTGTLNEQFF.

This clone was seen more than once but under ten times. The rearrangement uses TRBV28 and TRBJ2-7; no reliable D call. The CDR3 runs to 11 residues. The germline V gene has CDR1 MDHEN and CDR2 SYDVKM. Trimming left V 3 bases short and J 6 bases short, with 6 bases between. This CDR3 is CASSFNSEQYF. DNA for the CDR3: TGTGCCAGCAGTTTCAATAGCGAGCAGTACTTC.

The CDR3 sequence: CASSGGTSGSSYNEQFF. In DNA, the CDR3 is TGTGCCAGCAGTGGGGGGACTAGCGGGAGCTCCTACAATGAGCAGTTCTTC. This chain uses TRBV27 with TRBJ2-1; 14 bases align to TRBD2. CDR1 is MNHEY, CDR2 SMNVEV, per germline (reference sequence). The J segment lost 0 bases and the V segment lost 5 bases, leaving 3 bases of the junction unmatched. The CDR3 has 17 residues.

CDR3 residues: CASSFGGGRSYEQYF. CDR3 nucleotide sequence: TGTGCCAGCAGTTTCGGTGGTGGGAGGTCCTACGAGCAGTACTTC. The chain recombines TRBV28 with TRBJ2-7; TRBD2 might be the D (6 bases). Germline lookup yields CDR1 MDHEN and CDR2 SYDVKM. Deletions cut 3 bases from V and 1 base from J, with 13 bases between. This CDR3 has 15 amino acids.

The chain combines TRBV1 with TRBJ2-7; the listed D gene, TRBD2, was not tested against the DNA. TRBV1 is an annotated pseudogene. This CDR3 is 17 amino acids long. The CDR3 spells CTSSQETSGRNPYEQYF. CDR3 bases: TGCACCAGCAGCCAAGAAACTAGCGGGAGAAACCCCTACGAGCAGTACTTC.

The V gene is TRBV9, the J gene TRBJ2-1; possible D gene TRBD2, 5 bases. The germline V gene has CDR1 SGDLS and CDR2 YYNGEE. V dropped 0 bases and J dropped 8 bases, with 12 bases sitting between them. The CDR3 consists of 14 residues. The CDR3 sequence is CASSVGKGRDEQFF. CDR3 DNA sequence: TGTGCCAGCAGCGTAGGAAAAGGGCGGGATGAGCAGTTCTTC.

V usage is TRBV9 and J usage is TRBJ1-1; D is unresolved. The V gene lost 3 bases and the J gene lost 11 bases, with 20 bases spanning the gap. Germline CDR1 reads SGDLS; CDR2 reads YYNGEE. This CDR3 spans 14 amino acids. The CDR3 here is CASSAGIESTGAFF. CDR3 DNA sequence: TGTGCCAGCAGCGCCGGAATAGAGAGTACGGGGGCTTTCTTT.

The chain carries TRBV5-8 and TRBJ2-1, with 8 nucleotides matching TRBD2. The CDR3 has 15 amino acids. Germline lookup yields CDR1 SGHTS and CDR2 YDEGEE. J was trimmed by 8 bases and V by 0 bases; bases with no gene match: 7. This CDR3 is CASSLVDSGNYEQFF. CDR3 DNA sequence: TGTGCCAGCAGCTTGGTGGATAGCGGGAACTATGAGCAGTTCTTC.

The CDR3 sequence: CASTPTSGSYEQYF. The CDR3 region has the DNA TGTGCCAGCACCCCGACTAGCGGATCCTACGAGCAGTACTTC. The chain joins TRBV27 to TRBJ2-7; 9 nucleotides line up with TRBD2. Germline V gives CDR1 MNHEY, CDR2 SMNVEV (reference sequence). V lost 7 bases to trimming and J lost 1 base; unmatched junction nucleotides: 5. The CDR3 is 14 residues long.

The V gene is TRBV15, the J gene TRBJ2-7; D gene uncertain. Trimming pared 0 bases from V and 3 bases from J, leaving 3 bases between. The germline CDR1 and CDR2 sequences are LNHNV and YYDKDF (reference sequence). The CDR3 has 12 amino acids. The CDR3 here is CATSRDHYEQYF. CDR3 DNA sequence: TGTGCCACCAGCAGAGATCACTACGAGCAGTACTTC.

The J gene is TRBJ2-7, the V gene TRBV7-9; a weak D match, TRBD1 (6 bases). Trimming took off 1 base at V and 7 bases at J, with 14 bases between the two ends. The germline gives CDR1 SEHNR, CDR2 FQNEAQ (reference sequence). The length of the CDR3 is 14 residues. The CDR3, as DNA: TGTGCCAGCAGCTTAGTACAGGGCTCAAGGGAGCAGTACTTC. Translation gives CASSLVQGSREQYF.